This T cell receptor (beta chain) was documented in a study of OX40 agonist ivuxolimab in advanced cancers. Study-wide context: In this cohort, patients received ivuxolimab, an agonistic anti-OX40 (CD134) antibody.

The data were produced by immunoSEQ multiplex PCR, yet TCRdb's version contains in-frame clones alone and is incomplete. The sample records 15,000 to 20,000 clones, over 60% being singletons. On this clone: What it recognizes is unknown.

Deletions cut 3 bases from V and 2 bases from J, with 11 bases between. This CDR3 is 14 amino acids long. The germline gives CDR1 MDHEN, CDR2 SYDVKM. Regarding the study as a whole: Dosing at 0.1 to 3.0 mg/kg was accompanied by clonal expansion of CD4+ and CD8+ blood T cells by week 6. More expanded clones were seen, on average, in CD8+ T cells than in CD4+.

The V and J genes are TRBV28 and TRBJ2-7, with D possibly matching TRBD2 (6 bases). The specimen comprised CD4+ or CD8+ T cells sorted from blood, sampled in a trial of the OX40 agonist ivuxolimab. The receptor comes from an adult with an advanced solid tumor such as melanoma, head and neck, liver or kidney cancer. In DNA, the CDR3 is TGTGCCAGCAGTTTGGGGGGAGTCCCCTACGAGCAGTACTTC. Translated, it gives CASSLGGVPYEQYF.